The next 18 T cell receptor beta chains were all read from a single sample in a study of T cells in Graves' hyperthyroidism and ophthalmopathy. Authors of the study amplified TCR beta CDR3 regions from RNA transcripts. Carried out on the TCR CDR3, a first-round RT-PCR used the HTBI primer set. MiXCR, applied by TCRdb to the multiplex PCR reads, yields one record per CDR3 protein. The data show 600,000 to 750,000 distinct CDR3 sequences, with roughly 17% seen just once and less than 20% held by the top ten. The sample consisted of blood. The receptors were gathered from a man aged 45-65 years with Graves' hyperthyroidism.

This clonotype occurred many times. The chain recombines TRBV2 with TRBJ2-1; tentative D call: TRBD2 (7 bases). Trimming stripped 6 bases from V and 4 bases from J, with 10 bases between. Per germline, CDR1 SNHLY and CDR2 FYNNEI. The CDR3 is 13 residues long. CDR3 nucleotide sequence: TGTGCCAGCAGGGCGGGGGCATACAATGAGCAGTTCTTC. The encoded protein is CASRAGAYNEQFF.

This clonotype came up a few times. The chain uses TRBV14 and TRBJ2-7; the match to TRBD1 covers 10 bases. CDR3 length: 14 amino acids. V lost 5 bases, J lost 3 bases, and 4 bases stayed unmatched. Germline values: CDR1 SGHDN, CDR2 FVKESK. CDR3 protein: CASSETGGVYEQYF. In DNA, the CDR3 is TGTGCCAGCAGCGAGACAGGGGGCGTCTACGAGCAGTACTTC.

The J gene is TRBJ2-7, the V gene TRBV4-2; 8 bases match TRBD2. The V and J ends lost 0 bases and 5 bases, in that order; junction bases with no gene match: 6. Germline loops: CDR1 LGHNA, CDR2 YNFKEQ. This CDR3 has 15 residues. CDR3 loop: CASSQEFSGTNEQYF. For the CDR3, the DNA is TGTGCCAGCAGCCAAGAATTTAGCGGGACCAACGAGCAGTACTTC.

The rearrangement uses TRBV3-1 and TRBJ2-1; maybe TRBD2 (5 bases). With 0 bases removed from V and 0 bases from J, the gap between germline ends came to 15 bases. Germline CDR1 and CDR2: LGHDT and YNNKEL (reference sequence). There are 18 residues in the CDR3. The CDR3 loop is CASSQEGGLGTSYNEQFF. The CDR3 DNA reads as TGTGCCAGCAGCCAAGAAGGCGGGTTAGGCACCTCCTACAATGAGCAGTTCTTC.

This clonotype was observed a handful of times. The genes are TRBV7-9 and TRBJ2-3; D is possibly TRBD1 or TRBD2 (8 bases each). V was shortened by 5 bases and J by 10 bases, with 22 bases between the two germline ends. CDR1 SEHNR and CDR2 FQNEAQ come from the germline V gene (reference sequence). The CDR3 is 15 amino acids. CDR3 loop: CASSPGGTGPKAQYF. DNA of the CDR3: TGTGCCAGCAGCCCGGGGGGGACAGGCCCTAAAGCGCAGTATTTT.

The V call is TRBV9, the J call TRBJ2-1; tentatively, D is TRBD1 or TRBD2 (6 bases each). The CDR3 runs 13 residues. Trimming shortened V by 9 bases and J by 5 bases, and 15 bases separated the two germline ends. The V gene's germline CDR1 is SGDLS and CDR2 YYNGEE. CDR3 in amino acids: CANSGAPDNEQFF. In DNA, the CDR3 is TGTGCCAACTCGGGGGCCCCCGACAATGAGCAGTTCTTC.

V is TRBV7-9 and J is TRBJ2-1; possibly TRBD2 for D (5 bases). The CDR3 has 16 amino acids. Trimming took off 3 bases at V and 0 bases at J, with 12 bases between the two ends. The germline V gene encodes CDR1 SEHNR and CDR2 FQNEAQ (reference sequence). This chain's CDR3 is CASSLQDSFSYNEQFF. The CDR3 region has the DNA TGTGCCAGCAGCTTGCAGGACTCCTTCTCCTACAATGAGCAGTTCTTC.

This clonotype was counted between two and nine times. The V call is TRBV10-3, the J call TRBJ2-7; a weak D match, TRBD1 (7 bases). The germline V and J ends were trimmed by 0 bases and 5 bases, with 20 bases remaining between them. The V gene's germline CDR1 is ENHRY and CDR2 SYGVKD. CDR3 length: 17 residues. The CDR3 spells CAISESKGLGGGHEQYF. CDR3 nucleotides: TGTGCCATCAGTGAGTCGAAGGGTCTAGGAGGGGGCCACGAGCAGTACTTC.

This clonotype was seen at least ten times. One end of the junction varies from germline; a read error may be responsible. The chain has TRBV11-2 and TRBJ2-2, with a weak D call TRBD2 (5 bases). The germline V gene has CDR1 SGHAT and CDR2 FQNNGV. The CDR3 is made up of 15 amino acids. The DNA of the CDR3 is TGTGCCAGCAGCTCCCTACCGGCGAACACCGGGGAGCTGGTTTTT. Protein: CASSSLPANTGELVF.

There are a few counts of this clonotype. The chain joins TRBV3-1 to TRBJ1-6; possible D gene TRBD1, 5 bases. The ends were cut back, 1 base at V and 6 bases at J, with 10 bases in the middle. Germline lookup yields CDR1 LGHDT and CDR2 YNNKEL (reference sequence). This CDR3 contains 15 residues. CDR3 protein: CASSQVMGRNSPLHF. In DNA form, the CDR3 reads TGTGCCAGCAGCCAAGTCATGGGGCGTAATTCACCCCTCCACTTT.

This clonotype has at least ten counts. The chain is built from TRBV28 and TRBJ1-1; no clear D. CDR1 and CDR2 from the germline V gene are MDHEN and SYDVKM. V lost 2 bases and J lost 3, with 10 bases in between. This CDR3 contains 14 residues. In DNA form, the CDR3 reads TGTGCCAGCAGTTTACAGGTGGCGGACACTGAAGCTTTCTTT. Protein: CASSLQVADTEAFF. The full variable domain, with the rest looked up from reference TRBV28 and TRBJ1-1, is DVKVTQSSRYLVKRTGEKVFLECVQDMDHENMFWYRQDPGLGLRLIYFSYDVKMKEKGDIPEGYSVSREKKERFSLILESASTNQTSMYLCASSLQVADTEAFFGQGTRLTVV.

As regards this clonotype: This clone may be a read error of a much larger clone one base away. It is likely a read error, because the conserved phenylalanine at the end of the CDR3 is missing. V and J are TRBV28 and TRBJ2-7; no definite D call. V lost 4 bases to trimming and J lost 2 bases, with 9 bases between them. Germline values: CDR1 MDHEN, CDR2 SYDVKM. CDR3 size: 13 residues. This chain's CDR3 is CASSYSRTYEQYL. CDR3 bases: TGTGCCAGCAGTTACTCCCGGACCTACGAGCAGTACTTA.

The CDR3 loop is CASSISLPGEGGTGELFF. In nucleotides, the CDR3 is TGTGCCAGTAGTATCTCCCTCCCAGGGGAGGGGGGGACCGGGGAGCTGTTTTTT. The chain employs TRBV19 and TRBJ2-2; perhaps TRBD2 as D (7 bases). CDR1 LNHDA and CDR2 SQIVND come from the germline V gene (reference sequence). CDR3 size: 18 residues. Trimming cost V 3 bases and J 5 bases, with 22 bases left between them.

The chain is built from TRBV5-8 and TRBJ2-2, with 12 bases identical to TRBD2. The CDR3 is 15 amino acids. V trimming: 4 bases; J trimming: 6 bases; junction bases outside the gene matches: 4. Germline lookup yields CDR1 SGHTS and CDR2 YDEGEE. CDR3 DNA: TGTGCCAGCAGCCGACTAGCGGGAGTGGCCGGGGAGCTGTTTTTT. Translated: CASSRLAGVAGELFF. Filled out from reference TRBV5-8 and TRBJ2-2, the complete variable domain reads EAGVTQSPTHLIKTRGQQATLRCSPISGHTSVYWYQQALGLGLQFLLWYDEGEERNRGNFPPRFSGRQFPNYSSELNVNALELEDSALYLCASSRLAGVAGELFFGEGSRLTVL.

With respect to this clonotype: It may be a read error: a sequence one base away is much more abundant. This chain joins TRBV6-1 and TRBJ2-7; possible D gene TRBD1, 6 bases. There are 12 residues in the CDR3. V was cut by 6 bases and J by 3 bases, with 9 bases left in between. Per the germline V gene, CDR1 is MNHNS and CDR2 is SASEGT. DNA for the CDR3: TGTGCCAGCAGAAAACAGGGCTACGAGCAGTACTTC. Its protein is CASRKQGYEQYF.

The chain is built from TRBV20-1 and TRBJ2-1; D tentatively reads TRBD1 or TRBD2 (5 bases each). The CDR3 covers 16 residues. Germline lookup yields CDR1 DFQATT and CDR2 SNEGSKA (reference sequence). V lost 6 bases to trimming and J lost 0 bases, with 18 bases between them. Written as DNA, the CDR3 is TGCAGTGCCCCGACGGGGACCTCTAGCTCCTACAATGAGCAGTTCTTC. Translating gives CSAPTGTSSSYNEQFF.

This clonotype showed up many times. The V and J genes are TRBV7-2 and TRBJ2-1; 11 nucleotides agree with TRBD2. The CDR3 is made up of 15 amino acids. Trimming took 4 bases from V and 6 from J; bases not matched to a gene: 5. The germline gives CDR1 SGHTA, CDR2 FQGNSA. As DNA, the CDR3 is TGTGCCAGCAGCTCTAGCGGGAGGACGGGCAATGAGCAGTTCTTC. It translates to CASSSSGRTGNEQFF. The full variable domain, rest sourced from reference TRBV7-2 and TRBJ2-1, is GAGVSQSPSNKVTEKGKDVELRCDPISGHTALYWYRQSLGQGLEFLIYFQGNSAPDKSGLPSDRFSAERTGGSVSTLTIQRTQQEDSAVYLCASSSSGRTGNEQFFGPGTRLTVL.

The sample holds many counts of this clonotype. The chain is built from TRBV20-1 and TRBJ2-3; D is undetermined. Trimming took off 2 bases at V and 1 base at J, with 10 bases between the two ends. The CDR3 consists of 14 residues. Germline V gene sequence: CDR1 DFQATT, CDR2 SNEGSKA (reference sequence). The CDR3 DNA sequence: TGCAGTGCTAGAAGGTCTCCCCGCACAGATACGCAGTATTTT. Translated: CSARRSPRTDTQYF.